This T cell receptor beta chain was profiled in a study of shared clonotypes between healthy human individuals. TCRdb's table, derived via immunoSEQ multiplex PCR, lists solely in-frame clones and lacks some. In the table there are a few hundred thousand clones, roughly 72% of which are singletons. Note on this clone: Relative to the germline gene, one junction end is altered; a read error may explain this.

Germline V gene sequence: CDR1 LNHNV, CDR2 YYDKDF (reference sequence). The CDR3 is 13 residues long. What was sequenced was PBMCs. This clonotype was sampled from a woman between 35 and 50 years old in good health. Some clones in this sample may be carry-over from other donors' samples. V usage is TRBV15 and J usage is TRBJ2-7, with D possibly matching TRBD2 (6 bases). CDR3 region: CASSRLLANEQYF. CDR3 bases: TGTGCCTCCAGCAGACTGCTAGCGAACGAGCAGTACTTC.